This is a list of T cell receptor beta chains from one sample in a study of T cell clones after liver transplantation. Some clones are missing from TCRdb's copy, which holds only in-frame ones; the method was immunoSEQ multiplex PCR. The profile shows around 110,000 clones, about nine tenths of them singletons. The sequencing here drew on CD4+ T cells from blood, taken 12 months after liver transplant. The receptors shown here come from a human patient who received a liver transplant. Some T cells could come from the graft donor. Both conserved end residues are part of each CDR3. D genes are given only for firm matches. For some rows the clone size is stated as once, few or many, or as a class when expanded; others skip it.

CDR3 protein	CDR3 DNA	CDR3 length	J gene	D gene	clone size	V gene
CATRAAGTQETQYF	TGTGCCACGAGGGCAGCGGGAACACAAGAGACCCAGTACTTC	14	TRBJ2-5	TRBD2	.	TRBV10-3
CASSPGTGGRETQYF	TGTGCCAGCTCACCAGGGACAGGGGGCAGAGAGACCCAGTACTTC	15	TRBJ2-5	TRBD1	.	TRBV18
CASRITTAVSSYEQYF	TGCGCCAGTCGAATAACGACGGCGGTCTCATCCTACGAGCAGTACTTC	16	TRBJ2-7	.	.	TRBV10-2
CASSPRIAAGDGLSYEQYF	TGTGCCAGCTCACCACGTATCGCCGCGGGGGACGGTCTCTCCTACGAGCAGTACTTC	19	TRBJ2-7	TRBD2	once	TRBV18
CAWIERGAVYTGELFF	TGTGCCTGGATCGAGCGGGGAGCTGTTTACACCGGGGAGCTGTTTTTT	16	TRBJ2-2	TRBD2	.	TRBV30
CASKGVDLAGELFF	TGTGCCAGCAAGGGGGTAGATTTGGCCGGGGAGCTGTTTTTT	14	TRBJ2-2	.	.	TRBV7-3
CASSEETGYGYTF	TGTGCCAGCAGTGAAGAGACTGGATATGGCTACACCTTC	13	TRBJ1-2	.	.	TRBV6-4
CASSLRTGMNTIYF	TGTGCCAGCAGCCTTCGGACAGGAATGAACACCATATATTTT	14	TRBJ1-3	TRBD1	.	TRBV7-2
CASSQETGAHFYGYTF	TGCGCCAGCAGCCAAGAAACAGGGGCCCACTTCTATGGCTACACCTTC	16	TRBJ1-2	TRBD1	.	TRBV4-3
CASSFWTSAGVGPYEQYF	TGTGCCAGCAGTTTTTGGACTAGCGCGGGTGTAGGGCCCTACGAGCAGTACTTC	18	TRBJ2-7	TRBD2	.	TRBV2
CASSNVREPAYEQYF	TGTGCCAGCAGCAATGTACGGGAGCCCGCATACGAGCAGTACTTC	15	TRBJ2-7	.	.	TRBV21-1
CASSLQGRNTDTQYF	TGCGCCAGCAGCTTGCAGGGGAGAAACACAGATACGCAGTATTTT	15	TRBJ2-3	.	.	TRBV5-1
CASSVGEFNNEQFF	TGTGCCAGCAGCGTCGGGGAGTTCAACAATGAGCAGTTCTTC	14	TRBJ2-1	.	once	TRBV9
CASSQLNTEAFF	TGTGCCAGCTCACAGTTGAACACTGAAGCTTTCTTT	12	TRBJ1-1	.	.	TRBV18
CASRGLAGPGELFF	TGTGCCAGCAGAGGACTAGCGGGACCCGGGGAGCTGTTTTTT	14	TRBJ2-2	TRBD2	.	TRBV6-5
CASTRKVPETQYF	TGTGCCAGCACCAGAAAAGTCCCGGAGACCCAGTACTTC	13	TRBJ2-5	.	.	TRBV6-5
CASKMGPDEQFF	TGTGCCAGCAAGATGGGGCCTGATGAGCAGTTCTTC	12	TRBJ2-1	.	.	TRBV7-2
CASSPRFEREKLFF	TGTGCCAGCTCACCACGATTCGAGCGGGAAAAACTGTTTTTT	14	TRBJ1-4	.	few	TRBV18
CASSFSYEQYF	TGTGCCAGCAGCTTCTCCTACGAGCAGTACTTC	11	TRBJ2-7	.	once	TRBV11-3
CASSLVEGGTDTQYF	TGCGCCAGCAGCTTGGTGGAAGGAGGCACAGATACGCAGTATTTT	15	TRBJ2-3	.	.	TRBV5-1
CASSLEGYGTGRKRSQYF	TGTGCCAGCAGCTTAGAGGGGTACGGGACAGGGCGGAAGAGGTCTCAGTACTTC	18	TRBJ2-7	TRBD1	once	TRBV11-3
CASSPESGQGGLEQYF	TGCGCCAGCAGCCCTGAATCGGGACAGGGCGGTCTCGAGCAGTACTTC	16	TRBJ2-7	TRBD1	.	TRBV5-1
CASSSTNFGEKLFF	TGTGCCAGCAGCTCAACAAATTTTGGTGAAAAACTGTTTTTT	14	TRBJ1-4	.	.	TRBV7-6
CASSYRGPTDTQYF	TGTGCCAGCAGTTACAGGGGGCCCACAGATACGCAGTATTTT	14	TRBJ2-3	TRBD1	once	TRBV6-5
CATSRDQEKETQYF	TGTGCCACCAGCAGAGATCAGGAGAAAGAGACCCAGTACTTC	14	TRBJ2-5	.	few	TRBV15
CASSLVQNTGELFF	TGCGCCAGCAGCTTGGTTCAGAACACCGGGGAGCTGTTTTTT	14	TRBJ2-2	.	.	TRBV5-1
CASSLAQQETQYF	TGCGCCAGCAGCTTGGCACAGCAAGAGACCCAGTACTTC	13	TRBJ2-5	.	.	TRBV5-1
CASSQGRLTEAFF	TGTGCCAGCAGTCAGGGACGGCTCACTGAAGCTTTCTTT	13	TRBJ1-1	.	.	TRBV2
CASSPARAWADTQYF	TGTGCCAGCAGTCCGGCGCGAGCCTGGGCAGATACGCAGTATTTT	15	TRBJ2-3	.	.	TRBV27
CASSANRGNEKLFF	TGTGCCAGCAGTGCTAACAGGGGAAATGAAAAACTGTTTTTT	14	TRBJ1-4	TRBD1	.	TRBV6-1
CASSLEQNTYEQYF	TGTGCCAGCAGCTTGGAACAGAATACCTACGAGCAGTACTTC	14	TRBJ2-7	.	.	TRBV5-4
CASTGTGAISHSEQYF	TGTGCCAGCACCGGGACAGGGGCCATCTCCCACAGCGAGCAGTACTTC	16	TRBJ2-7	TRBD1	.	TRBV5-5
CASSHPRGTGVTEQYF	TGTGCCAGCAGTCACCCGAGGGGGACAGGGGTTACCGAGCAGTACTTC	16	TRBJ2-7	TRBD1	.	TRBV4-2
CAISEAGGTGANEQFF	TGTGCCATCAGTGAGGCCGGGGGGACAGGGGCCAATGAGCAGTTCTTC	16	TRBJ2-1	TRBD1	once	TRBV10-3
CASSLGGVSNQPQHF	TGTGCCAGCAGCTTGGGGGGGGTAAGCAATCAGCCCCAGCATTTT	15	TRBJ1-5	.	.	TRBV5-8
CASSPGTPIPEQYF	TGTGCCAGCAGCCCCGGGACACCCATCCCCGAGCAGTACTTC	14	TRBJ2-7	.	.	TRBV2
CASRDRVYEQYF	TGTGCCAGCAGGGACAGGGTTTACGAGCAGTACTTC	12	TRBJ2-7	TRBD1	once	TRBV6-1
CASSPGTDTQYF	TGTGCCAGCTCCCCGGGCACAGATACGCAGTATTTT	12	TRBJ2-3	.	.	TRBV7-2
CASSTSGFSYGYTF	TGCGCCAGCAGCACGAGTGGGTTTTCCTATGGCTACACCTTC	14	TRBJ1-2	.	.	TRBV5-1
CSVGSSNQPQHF	TGCAGCGTTGGTAGCAGCAATCAGCCCCAGCATTTT	12	TRBJ1-5	.	.	TRBV29-1
CASYRVAEAFF	TGTGCCAGCTACAGGGTTGCTGAAGCTTTCTTT	11	TRBJ1-1	.	.	TRBV28